Shown below are 12 T cell receptor beta chains from a single sample sequenced in a study of spatial heterogeneity in lung cancer. Time point here: sample taken at primary tumor resection. Tumor, nontumor lung or frozen PBMC supplied whole RNA, sequenced without sorting. TCRdb independently ran MiXCR on the 5' RACE reads; one entry per CDR3 protein. The repertoire holds a few thousand distinct CDR3 sequences, with 25% to 30% as singletons. The sequencing used PBMCs, collected at surgery. Receptors were obtained from a female donor with early-stage non-small cell lung cancer.

This clonotype was seen a single time. This beta chain is off target for a library built for alpha chains, so its abundance means little. This chain links TRBV27 with TRBJ1-2; maybe TRBD1 (5 bases). Per germline, CDR1 MNHEY and CDR2 SMNVEV (reference sequence). The CDR3 totals 17 residues. Between the trimmed V and J ends, which lost 5 bases and 4 bases, there was a span of 23 bases. The CDR3 here is CASSPASVGAGGYGYTF. The CDR3 nucleotides read TGTGCCAGCAGTCCGGCGTCGGTAGGGGCCGGCGGCTATGGCTACACCTTC.

By sample fraction, this clonotype is hyperexpanded. Found in a library prepared for alpha chains, this beta chain is an off-target read, and its abundance has little meaning. The V call is TRBV11-3, the J call TRBJ1-1, with D uncertain. V lost 5 bases and J 5 bases, leaving 12 bases between the germline ends. Germline CDR1 reads SGHNT; CDR2 reads YENEEA. This CDR3 spans 13 amino acids. The CDR3 loop is CASSLRAWTEAFF. The CDR3 region has the DNA TGTGCCAGCAGCCTGAGGGCCTGGACTGAAGCTTTCTTT.

This clonotype was detected a few times. The library was built for alpha chains, so this beta chain is an off-target read and its size means little. The V and J genes are TRBV3-1 and TRBJ2-5, with D perhaps being TRBD1 or TRBD2 (6 bases each). Germline-derived CDR1 and CDR2 are LGHDT and YNNKEL (reference sequence). This CDR3 spans 16 amino acids. V was clipped by 4 bases and J by 3 bases, with 18 bases between them. This chain's CDR3 is CASSLGRRDKKETQYF. CDR3 nucleotide sequence: TGTGCCAGCAGCCTAGGAAGGCGGGACAAAAAAGAGACCCAGTACTTC.

A word on this clonotype: This beta chain represents an off-target read in a library built for alpha chains; its size is of limited meaning. CDR3 DNA: TGTGCCACCAGAGCGGACAGGGGACAGCCCCAGCATTTT. Encoded protein: CATRADRGQPQHF. V is TRBV15 and J is TRBJ1-5, with TRBD1 identical over 9 bases. V lost 6 bases to trimming and J lost 7 bases; unmatched junction nucleotides: 4. Germline CDR1 and CDR2: LNHNV and YYDKDF (reference sequence). The CDR3 is 13 amino acids.

This clonotype is classed as medium-sized (0.01 to 0.1%). As an off-target read in a library built for alpha chains, this beta chain has a frequency of little significance. The rearrangement joins TRBV24-1 to TRBJ2-1, with 8 nucleotides matching TRBD1. Trimming removed 1 base from V and 8 bases from J; junction bases left unmatched: 3. The germline gives CDR1 KGHDR, CDR2 SFDVKD. CDR3 length equals 14 residues. CDR3 DNA sequence: TGTGCCACCAGTGATTTCGACAGGGGCCATGAGCAGTTCTTC. Residues: CATSDFDRGHEQFF.

Worth noting for this clonotype: Since the library was made to target alpha chains, this beta chain is a stray read and its abundance is not meaningful. This sequence joins TRBV3-1 and TRBJ2-2; D unresolved. The CDR3 totals 12 residues. Trimming stripped 4 bases from V and 7 bases from J, with 7 bases between. From germline, CDR1 is LGHDT and CDR2 YNNKEL (reference sequence). CDR3 loop: CASSLTGGELFF. The CDR3 DNA sequence: TGTGCCAGCAGCCTGACTGGCGGGGAGCTGTTTTTT.

Comment on this clonotype: This beta chain appears as a stray read in a library generated for alpha chains; its size is not informative. The CDR3 loop reads CASSDLGHRYGYTF. The CDR3 region has the DNA TGTGCCAGCAGTGATCTCGGACATCGCTATGGCTACACCTTC. The chain joins TRBV6-1 to TRBJ1-2; tentative D call: TRBD1 (5 bases). The V and J ends lost 3 bases and 4 bases respectively, with 12 bases between them. CDR1 and CDR2 from the germline V gene are MNHNS and SASEGT. The CDR3 contains 14 residues.

The sample holds a few counts of this clonotype. Within a library made for alpha chains, this beta chain is off target, and its count is uninformative. CDR3 residues: CASSSRPGEAFF. CDR3 sequence (DNA): TGTGCCAGCAGCTCAAGACCAGGTGAAGCTTTCTTT. The V and J genes are TRBV11-2 and TRBJ1-1; D uncertain. Germline assignment: CDR1 SGHAT and CDR2 FQNNGV. The CDR3 consists of 12 residues. V gave up 4 bases and J gave up 7 bases, with 10 bases separating them.

By share, this clonotype ranks as medium-sized. In a library made to pick up alpha chains, this beta chain is a stray read with a size that means little. The rearrangement links TRBV7-9 to TRBJ2-3; 8 nucleotides line up with TRBD2. V shed 3 bases and J 4 bases; nucleotides not matched to a gene: 6. Per the germline V gene, CDR1 is SEHNR and CDR2 is FQNEAQ (reference sequence). The length of the CDR3 is 15 residues. CDR3: CASSLGTRSADTQYF. CDR3 coding DNA: TGTGCCAGCAGCTTGGGGACTAGGTCTGCAGATACGCAGTATTTT.

This clonotype is classed as medium-sized. With the library built for alpha chains, this beta chain is off target and its frequency is not meaningful. The chain recombines TRBV28 with TRBJ1-2; D unresolved. Germline CDR1 reads MDHEN; CDR2 reads SYDVKM. The ends were cut back, 7 bases at V and 2 bases at J, with 14 bases in the middle. The CDR3 spans 14 residues. Here the CDR3 reads CASTLGNSNYGYTF. The DNA for the CDR3 is TGTGCCAGCACCTTAGGGAACAGCAACTATGGCTACACCTTC.

Only a few counts were recorded for this clonotype. The size of this beta chain means little, since it is a stray read in a library made for alpha chains. This chain links TRBV27 with TRBJ2-4, with 8 bases aligning to TRBD1. CDR1 is MNHEY and CDR2 is SMNVEV in the germline V gene (reference sequence). The CDR3 consists of 17 residues. Trimming took 0 bases from V and 7 from J; bases not matched to a gene: 11. The CDR3 spells CASSLSPRRTGSNIQYF. CDR3 coding DNA: TGTGCCAGCAGTTTATCTCCCCGAAGGACAGGGAGCAACATTCAGTACTTC.

This clonotype was counted a few times. This beta chain is off target for a library built for alpha chains, so its abundance means little. V usage is TRBV20-1 and J usage is TRBJ2-7, with TRBD2 matching over 9 bases. Trimming at V came to 5 bases and at J to 1 base, leaving 12 bases not matched to a gene. This CDR3 contains 16 residues. Germline CDR1 DFQATT, CDR2 SNEGSKA (reference sequence). CDR3 nucleotide sequence: TGCAGTGCTCTTGAGGCTAGCGGGGATCAATCCTACGAGCAGTACTTC. Translating it yields CSALEASGDQSYEQYF.